Each of the 8 T cell receptor beta chains below was sequenced from the same sample in a study of shared clonotypes between healthy human individuals. The assay was immunoSEQ multiplex PCR, and TCRdb's table has in-frame clones only and misses some. The sample has about 1.9 million clones, just under 95% seen once. Naivety among CD8 cells was defined by CD45RO negativity and positive CCR7 selection, thereby excluding terminally differentiated effector memory CD45RA+ cells. Sequencing input: naive CD8+ T cells from PBMCs. These receptors were collected from a man aged 18 to 29 in good health. Some clones in this sample may be carry-over from other donors' samples.

V usage is TRBV5-1 and J usage is TRBJ1-1; 7 positions match TRBD1. Germline V gene data show CDR1 as SGHRS and CDR2 as YFSETQ. The CDR3 consists of 13 residues. V lost 4 bases to trimming and J lost 8 bases; unmatched junction nucleotides: 8. CDR3 nucleotides: TGCGCCAGCAGCCCGGGACAGCCGCTGGAAGCTTTCTTT. It encodes CASSPGQPLEAFF.

The chain joins TRBV27 to TRBJ2-7, with D tentatively TRBD1 (5 bases). CDR1 is MNHEY, CDR2 SMNVEV, per germline (reference sequence). V lost 4 bases and J 6 bases, leaving 16 bases between the germline ends. This CDR3 contains 14 residues. The CDR3 coding sequence is TGTGCCAGCAGTTCGGACGGAGCTAGGGGCGAGCAGTACTTC. Translating gives CASSSDGARGEQYF.

This chain joins TRBV28 and TRBJ2-1; the match to TRBD2 covers 7 bases. CDR1 and CDR2 (germline): MDHEN, SYDVKM. This CDR3 comprises 16 residues. J gave up 2 bases and V 6 bases, and 10 bases lay outside the gene matches. The DNA for the CDR3 is TGTGCCAGCAGCACGCTTGGGCTAGCGGCCTACAATGAGCAGTTCTTC. Protein product: CASSTLGLAAYNEQFF.

The gene calls are TRBV14 and TRBJ2-7; 10 bases align to TRBD1. The junction had 4 bases not matched to a gene; V was cut back by 2 bases and J by 6 bases. The CDR3 extends over 14 amino acids. Germline V gene lookup returns CDR1 SGHDN and CDR2 FVKESK. DNA for the CDR3: TGTGCCAGCAGCCAACCGGGACAGGGGTTCGAGCAGTACTTC. It yields the protein CASSQPGQGFEQYF.

The V call is TRBV27, the J call TRBJ2-7; TRBD1 matches at 9 bases. Per germline, CDR1 MNHEY and CDR2 SMNVEV (reference sequence). V lost 4 bases to trimming and J lost 5 bases; unmatched junction nucleotides: 21. This CDR3 is 19 amino acids long. CDR3 sequence reads: CASSSVTTHRDRVFHEQYF. CDR3 DNA: TGTGCCAGCAGTTCCGTTACTACCCACCGGGACAGGGTTTTTCACGAGCAGTACTTC.

The chain couples TRBV5-1 to TRBJ2-5; 11 nucleotides agree with TRBD1. This CDR3 is 15 amino acids long. V was clipped by 3 bases and J by 5 bases; unmatched bases: 6. Germline V CDR1 and CDR2: SGHRS, YFSETQ. CDR3 nucleotides: TGCGCCAGCAGCTACGGACAGGGGGCAGGGGAGACCCAGTACTTC. As protein: CASSYGQGAGETQYF.

A remark on this clone: In the same sample, other DNA sequences code for this CDR3. This chain links TRBV27 with TRBJ2-3; 8 bases are shared with TRBD2. The V segment lost 2 bases and the J segment 0 bases; nucleotides outside the gene matches: 1. CDR3 length: 15 residues. Germline CDR1 and CDR2: MNHEY and SMNVEV (reference sequence). The CDR3 loop reads CASSLLAGSTDTQYF. The CDR3 DNA is TGTGCCAGCAGTTTACTAGCGGGTAGCACAGATACGCAGTATTTT.

The rearrangement uses TRBV7-8 and TRBJ1-2; D perhaps matches TRBD1 (6 bases). Germline assignment: CDR1 SGHVS and CDR2 FQNEAQ. The CDR3 is 16 amino acids. V was trimmed by 5 bases and J by 2 bases, leaving 18 bases between them. The CDR3 bases are TGTGCCAGCAGCGCGGCCCTAGGGGGGGCCAACTATGGCTACACCTTC. Translating gives CASSAALGGANYGYTF.